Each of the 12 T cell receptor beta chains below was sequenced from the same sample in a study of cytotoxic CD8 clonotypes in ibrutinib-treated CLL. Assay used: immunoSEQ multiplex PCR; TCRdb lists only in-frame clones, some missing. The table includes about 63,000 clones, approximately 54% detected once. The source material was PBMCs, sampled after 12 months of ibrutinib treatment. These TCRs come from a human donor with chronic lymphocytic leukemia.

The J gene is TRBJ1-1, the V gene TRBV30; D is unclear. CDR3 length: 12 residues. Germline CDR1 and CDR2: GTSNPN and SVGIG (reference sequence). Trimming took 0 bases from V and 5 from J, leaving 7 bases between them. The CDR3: CAWSVGGTEAFF. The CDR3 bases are TGTGCCTGGAGTGTTGGAGGGACTGAAGCTTTCTTT.

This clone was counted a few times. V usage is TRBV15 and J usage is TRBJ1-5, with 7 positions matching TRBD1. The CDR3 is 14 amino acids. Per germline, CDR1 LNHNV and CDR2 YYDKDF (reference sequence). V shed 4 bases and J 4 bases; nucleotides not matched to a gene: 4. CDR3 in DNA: TGTGCCACCAGCACCCAGGGGGGGAATCAGCCCCAGCATTTT. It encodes CATSTQGGNQPQHF.

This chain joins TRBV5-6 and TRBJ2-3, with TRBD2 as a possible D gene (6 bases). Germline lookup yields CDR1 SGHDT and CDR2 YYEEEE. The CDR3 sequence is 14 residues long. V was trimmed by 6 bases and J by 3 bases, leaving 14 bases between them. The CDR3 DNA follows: TGTGCCAGCAACCGCTGGGGGACTACAGATACGCAGTATTTT. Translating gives CASNRWGTTDTQYF.

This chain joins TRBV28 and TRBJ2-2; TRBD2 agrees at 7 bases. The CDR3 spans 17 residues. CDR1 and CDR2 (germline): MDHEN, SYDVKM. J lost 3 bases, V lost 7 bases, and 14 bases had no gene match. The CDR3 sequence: CASNGEGKGEHTGELFF. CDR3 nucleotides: TGTGCCAGCAACGGGGAGGGGAAAGGGGAACACACCGGGGAGCTGTTTTTT.

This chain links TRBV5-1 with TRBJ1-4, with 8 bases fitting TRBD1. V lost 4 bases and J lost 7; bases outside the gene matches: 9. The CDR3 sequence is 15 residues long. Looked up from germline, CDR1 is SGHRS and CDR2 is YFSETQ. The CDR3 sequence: CASSLSTGDFEKLFF. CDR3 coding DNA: TGCGCCAGCAGCCTCTCGACAGGGGACTTTGAAAAACTGTTTTTT.

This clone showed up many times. In DNA, the CDR3 is TGTGCCAGCAATGGCAGGGTGGGTGGCTACACCTTC. This translates into CASNGRVGGYTF. The chain recombines TRBV5-6 with TRBJ1-2, with a weak D call TRBD1 (5 bases). The ends were cut back, 6 bases at V and 7 bases at J, with 13 bases in the middle. The CDR3 contains 12 residues. Germline V gives CDR1 SGHDT, CDR2 YYEEEE.

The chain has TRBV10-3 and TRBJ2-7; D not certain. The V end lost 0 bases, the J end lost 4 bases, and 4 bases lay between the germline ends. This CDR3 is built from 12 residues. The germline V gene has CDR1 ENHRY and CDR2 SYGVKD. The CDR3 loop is CAISESSYEQYV. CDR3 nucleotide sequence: TGTGCCATCAGTGAGTCCAGTTACGAGCAGTACGTC.

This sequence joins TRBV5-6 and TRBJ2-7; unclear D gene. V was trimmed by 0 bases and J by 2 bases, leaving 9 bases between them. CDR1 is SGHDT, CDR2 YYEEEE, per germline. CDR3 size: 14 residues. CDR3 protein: CASSLDAGTYEQYV. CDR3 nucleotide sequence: TGTGCCAGCAGCTTGGATGCAGGAACCTACGAGCAGTACGTC.

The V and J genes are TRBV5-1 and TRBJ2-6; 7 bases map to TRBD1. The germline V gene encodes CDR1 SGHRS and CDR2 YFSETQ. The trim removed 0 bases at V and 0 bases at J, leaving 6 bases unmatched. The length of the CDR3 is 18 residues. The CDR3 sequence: CASSLAGTAASGANVLTF. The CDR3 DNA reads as TGCGCCAGCAGCTTGGCCGGGACAGCCGCCTCTGGGGCCAACGTCCTGACTTTC.

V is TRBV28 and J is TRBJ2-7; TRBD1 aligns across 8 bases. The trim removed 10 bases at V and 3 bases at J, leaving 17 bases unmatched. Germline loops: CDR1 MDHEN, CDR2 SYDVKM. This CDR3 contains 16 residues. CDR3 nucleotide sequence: TGTGCCAAACAGGGACAGGCCGCAACCCTAGACTACGAGCAGTACGTC. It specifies CAKQGQAATLDYEQYV.

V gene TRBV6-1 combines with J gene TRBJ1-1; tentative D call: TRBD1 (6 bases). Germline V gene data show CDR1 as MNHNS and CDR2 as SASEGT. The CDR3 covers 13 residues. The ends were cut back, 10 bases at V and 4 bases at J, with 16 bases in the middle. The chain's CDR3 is CANEQGPLTEAFF. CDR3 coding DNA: TGTGCCAACGAACAGGGACCGCTCACTGAAGCTTTCTTT.

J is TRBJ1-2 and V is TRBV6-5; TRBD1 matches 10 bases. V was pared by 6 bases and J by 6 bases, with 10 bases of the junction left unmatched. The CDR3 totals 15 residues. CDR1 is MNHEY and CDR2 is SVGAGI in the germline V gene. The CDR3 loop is CASSRGWTGGNGYTF. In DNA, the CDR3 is TGTGCCAGCAGCCGGGGATGGACAGGGGGTAATGGCTACACCTTC.